The sequence of this T cell receptor (beta chain) was determined in a study of blood T cell repertoires in COVID-19. Study as a whole: Donors in the United States, Italy and Spain gave samples during acute or convalescent COVID-19. PBMCs, B-cell-depleted T cells, or T cells provided the cDNA or gDNA that made up the material.

This clone came up a few times. The germline V gene encodes CDR1 SGHTA and CDR2 FQGNSA. The CDR3 length is 15 residues. The trim removed 1 base at V and 9 bases at J, leaving 6 bases unmatched. As handled by the study authors: Reference gene primer amplification yielded estimated nucleated cell counts. The table came from immunoSEQ multiplex PCR; TCRdb's copy has only in-frame clones and leaves some out. The D gene and trimming were derived from the DNA, and the V and J assignments and clone size from that table. The sample lists about 310,000 clones, 80% to 90% occurring once. The sequenced material came from peripheral blood. The V call is TRBV7-2, the J call TRBJ2-1, with TRBD2 matching over 10 bases. This clonotype originated in a woman aged 50 to 60 who had recovered from COVID-19. The CDR3 DNA sequence: TGTGCCAGCAGCTTAGAAGCGGGAGGGCTTATTGAGCAGTTCTTC. Residues: CASSLEAGGLIEQFF.